The rows below give T cell receptor beta chains drawn from one sample of a study of STAT3 mutations in large granular lymphocyte leukemia. Sequencing used immunoSEQ multiplex PCR; TCRdb keeps in-frame clones, though not all of them. The data hold 30,000 to 45,000 clones, with nearly 90% observed a single time. The sample was PBMCs. The receptors derive from a human donor with T large granular lymphocyte leukemia. Some clones in this sample may be carry-over from other donors' samples. The CDR3 runs from the conserved cysteine through the conserved F or W. D genes are given only for firm matches. The listing skips clone size in some rows; elsewhere it reads once, few, many or a size class.

V	D	size	J	CDR3	DNA
TRBV10-3	NA	NA	TRBJ1-5	CAISAGQAPRPQHF	TGTGCCATCAGTGCGGGGCAGGCCCCTAGGCCCCAGCATTTT
TRBV7-9	NA	NA	TRBJ1-2	CASSSDGGYGYTF	TGTGCCAGCAGCTCGGACGGCGGGTATGGCTACACCTTC
TRBV29-1	NA	NA	TRBJ2-2	CSENLRTGELFF	TGCAGCGAGAACCTTCGCACCGGGGAGCTGTTTTTT
TRBV4-3	TRBD1	NA	TRBJ2-3	CASSLRGTDTQYF	TGCGCCAGCAGCCTCAGGGGGACAGATACGCAGTATTTT
TRBV4-2	NA	NA	TRBJ1-5	CASSQVPGNSNQPQHF	TGTGCCAGCAGCCAAGTACCGGGGAATAGCAATCAGCCCCAGCATTTT
TRBV23-1	NA	NA	TRBJ2-2	CASSQSEGLNTGELFF	TGCGCCAGCAGTCAATCTGAGGGATTGAACACCGGGGAGCTGTTTTTT
TRBV7-9	NA	once	TRBJ1-4	CASSSGGGHNEKLFF	TGTGCCAGCAGCTCCGGTGGCGGTCATAATGAAAAACTGTTTTTT
TRBV6-5	NA	NA	TRBJ1-3	CASSYQRGFRNTIYF	TGTGCCAGCAGTTACCAGCGGGGCTTCAGAAACACCATATATTTT
TRBV5-1	TRBD2	NA	TRBJ2-1	CASSRPGLAGGYNEQFF	TGCGCCAGCAGCCGCCCGGGACTAGCGGGGGGATACAATGAGCAGTTCTTC
TRBV4-1	NA	NA	TRBJ1-6	CASSPTVSTLDSPLHF	TGCGCCAGCAGCCCGACCGTATCCACCCTAGACTCACCCCTCCACTTT